This T cell receptor (beta chain) was documented in a study of cytomegalovirus exposure and HLA in healthy donors. Study outcomes and limitations: Donor immune exposure was known only as CMV serostatus. Segments of the TCR beta V type were, in most cases, productive about 87% or about 30% of the time in an earlier analysis. The study reported that TCR beta sequences accurately predicted HLA-A and HLA-B alleles in most subjects.

This PCR relied on a set of 60 Vbeta primers and 13 Jbeta primers. Data came from immunoSEQ multiplex PCR; TCRdb stores just in-frame clones and leaves some out. Of under 150,000 clones in the sample, roughly four fifths were seen once. This donor had no CMV serostatus on record. The CDR3 consists of 13 residues. CDR1 is SQVTM and CDR2 is ANQGSEA in the germline V gene. Regarding this clone: The antigen is unknown.

The rearrangement joins TRBV29-1 to TRBJ2-5, with D possibly TRBD2 on 7 matching bases. Judging by the DNA end, TRBJ2-7 fits better; the J call may be wrong. The sequencing input was PBMCs. This TCR was recovered from a human donor in good health. CDR3 in DNA: TGCAGCGTGGTACAGGGAGGGGCCTACGAGCAGTACTTC. It encodes CSVVQGGAYEQYF.